This T cell receptor beta chain was sequenced for a study of control samples from healthy donors and cancer patients. Repertoires were generated with immunoSEQ multiplex PCR, while TCRdb's copy carries only in-frame clones and drops some. The sample contains 25,000 to 35,000 clones, 94% of which appear only once. V lost 0 bases and J 5 bases, leaving 5 bases between the germline ends. The CDR3 loop spans 13 amino acids. Germline V CDR1 and CDR2: LNHNV, YYDKDF (reference sequence). The chain recombines TRBV15 with TRBJ1-5; D remains ambiguous. The sample was blood. The receptor was isolated from a man in his 60s in good health. The CDR3 protein is CATSREADQPQHF. DNA for the CDR3: TGTGCCACCAGCAGAGAGGCCGATCAGCCCCAGCATTTT.